This passage covers 28 T cell receptor beta chains from one sample sequenced in a study of shared T cell receptors in the human thymus. Some clones are missing from TCRdb's copy, which holds only in-frame ones; the method was immunoSEQ multiplex PCR. The sample has about 660,000 clones; roughly 90% are singletons. This sample also appeared in a second study, on human thymus T cells.

Sequences were obtained from thymocytes. The receptor set was obtained from a boy in the first two years of life with a congenital heart defect.

The V gene is TRBV9, the J gene TRBJ2-7, with 9 bases fitting TRBD2. Trimming removed 2 bases from V and 2 bases from J; junction bases left unmatched: 2. The CDR3 covers 14 residues. Germline CDR1 SGDLS, CDR2 YYNGEE. The CDR3 DNA is TGTGCCAGCAGCGTGCTAGCGGGAACCTACGAGCAGTACTTC. Protein sequence: CASSVLAGTYEQYF.

CDR3 DNA sequence: TGTGCCAGCAGTAAACAGGGTTGCGAAAAACTGTTTTTT. This codes for CASSKQGCEKLFF. This sequence joins TRBV28 and TRBJ1-4, with D tentatively TRBD1 (6 bases). Germline V gene lookup returns CDR1 MDHEN and CDR2 SYDVKM. The CDR3 sequence is 13 residues long. Trimming took 5 bases from V and 8 from J, leaving 12 bases between them.

This clone appeared a few times. The chain carries TRBV5-4 and TRBJ2-3; 8 bases are shared with TRBD2. The J segment lost 0 bases and the V segment lost 4 bases, leaving 7 bases of the junction unmatched. The CDR3 spans 16 residues. The germline V gene has CDR1 SGHNT and CDR2 YYREEE (reference sequence). The CDR3 DNA is TGTGCCAGCAGCCCCGTAGCGGGATCTAGCACAGATACGCAGTATTTT. Amino acids: CASSPVAGSSTDTQYF. Complete variable domain (other parts from reference TRBV5-4 and TRBJ2-3): ETGVTQSPTHLIKTRGQQVTLRCSSQSGHNTVSWYQQALGQGPQFIFQYYREEENGRGNFPPRFSGLQFPNYSSELNVNALELDDSALYLCASSPVAGSSTDTQYFGPGTRLTVL.

The V gene is TRBV5-1, the J gene TRBJ1-5, with D uncertain. The CDR3 length is 15 residues. Trimming took 4 bases from V and 3 from J, leaving 14 bases between them. The germline V gene encodes CDR1 SGHRS and CDR2 YFSETQ. The CDR3 spells CASSPRGYSNQPQHF. CDR3 bases: TGCGCCAGCAGCCCCCGAGGTTATTCCAATCAGCCCCAGCATTTT.

The V and J genes are TRBV19 and TRBJ1-1; possible D gene TRBD1, 5 bases. Trimming cost V 3 bases and J 8 bases, with 13 bases left between them. Germline lookup yields CDR1 LNHDA and CDR2 SQIVND (reference sequence). CDR3 length equals 13 residues. In DNA form, the CDR3 reads TGTGCCAGTAGTATTCCCCTGCGGACAGAAGCTTTCTTT. Translating it yields CASSIPLRTEAFF. Full variable domain (outside the CDR3, taken from reference TRBV19 and TRBJ1-1): DGGITQSPKYLFRKEGQNVTLSCEQNLNHDAMYWYRQDPGQGLRLIYYSQIVNDFQKGDIAEGYSVSREKKESFPLTVTSAQKNPTAFYLCASSIPLRTEAFFGQGTRLTVV.

The V call is TRBV5-4, the J call TRBJ2-3, with a weak D call TRBD1 (6 bases). V lost 4 bases and J 1 base, leaving 10 bases between the germline ends. There are 14 residues in the CDR3. Germline V gives CDR1 SGHNT, CDR2 YYREEE (reference sequence). In nucleotides, the CDR3 is TGTGCCAGCAGCGTTGAGGGGGGCACAGATACGCAGTATTTT. Protein product: CASSVEGGTDTQYF. Drawing the rest from reference TRBV5-4 and TRBJ2-3, the complete variable domain is ETGVTQSPTHLIKTRGQQVTLRCSSQSGHNTVSWYQQALGQGPQFIFQYYREEENGRGNFPPRFSGLQFPNYSSELNVNALELDDSALYLCASSVEGGTDTQYFGPGTRLTVL.

The chain has TRBV19 and TRBJ2-5, with 7 bases matching TRBD2. The germline V gene encodes CDR1 LNHDA and CDR2 SQIVND (reference sequence). This CDR3 region has 15 residues. Losses at the gene ends were 6 bases for V and 1 base for J; bases not matched to a gene: 8. The CDR3 bases are TGTGCCAGTAGGAAAGCGGGACTGTCCCAAGAGACCCAGTACTTC. As protein: CASRKAGLSQETQYF.

The CDR3 DNA follows: TGTGCCAGCAGCTTAGCCTCCTTAGCGGGAGACCGCACAGATACGCAGTATTTT. This translates into CASSLASLAGDRTDTQYF. The chain employs TRBV7-2 and TRBJ2-3, with 9 bases lining up with TRBD2. CDR3 size: 18 residues. The V gene's germline CDR1 is SGHTA and CDR2 FQGNSA. V shed 0 bases and J 1 base; nucleotides not matched to a gene: 8.

V and J are TRBV10-3 and TRBJ2-1; 9 positions agree with TRBD2. V lost 9 bases to trimming and J lost 0 bases; unmatched junction nucleotides: 6. The CDR3 is 15 amino acids. Per the germline V gene, CDR1 is ENHRY and CDR2 is SYGVKD. CDR3 in amino acids: CAILLAGHSYNEQFF. The CDR3 DNA sequence: TGTGCCATTCTCCTAGCGGGGCACTCCTACAATGAGCAGTTCTTC.

V usage is TRBV5-1 and J usage is TRBJ2-7; TRBD1 matches 8 bases. J lost 3 bases, V lost 2 bases, and 7 bases had no gene match. Germline-derived CDR1 and CDR2 are SGHRS and YFSETQ. The CDR3 is made up of 15 amino acids. The CDR3 reads CASSFGQGAFYEQYF. In nucleotides, the CDR3 is TGCGCCAGCAGCTTCGGGCAGGGGGCTTTCTACGAGCAGTACTTC.

The chain has TRBV7-2 and TRBJ2-3, with 7 bases matching TRBD1. This CDR3 has 15 residues. Germline-derived CDR1 and CDR2 are SGHTA and FQGNSA. V lost 1 base and J lost 3; bases outside the gene matches: 4. The CDR3 nucleotides read TGTGCCAGCAGCTTAGACGCCAGGGGGACAGATACGCAGTATTTT. Its protein is CASSLDARGTDTQYF. The whole variable domain, filled in from reference TRBV7-2 and TRBJ2-3, reads GAGVSQSPSNKVTEKGKDVELRCDPISGHTALYWYRQSLGQGLEFLIYFQGNSAPDKSGLPSDRFSAERTGGSVSTLTIQRTQQEDSAVYLCASSLDARGTDTQYFGPGTRLTVL.

The chain links TRBV7-2 to TRBJ2-7; weak D call: TRBD1 (5 bases). The CDR3 is 12 residues long. Trimming shortened V by 6 bases and J by 3 bases, and 9 bases separated the two germline ends. From germline, CDR1 is SGHTA and CDR2 FQGNSA. The CDR3 coding sequence is TGTGCCAGCAGTTCACAGGACTACGAGCAGTACTTC. Translation: CASSSQDYEQYF.

The chain recombines TRBV19 with TRBJ1-1; the D gene is possibly TRBD1 (6 bases). The V gene lost 6 bases and the J gene lost 0 bases, with 14 bases spanning the gap. Germline CDR1 is LNHDA and CDR2 is SQIVND (reference sequence). This CDR3 region has 15 residues. The DNA of the CDR3 is TGTGCCAGTAGCGGACTTGGGGGCCTGAACACTGAAGCTTTCTTT. This translates into CASSGLGGLNTEAFF. Based on the CDR3 plus reference TRBV19 and TRBJ1-1, the full variable domain is DGGITQSPKYLFRKEGQNVTLSCEQNLNHDAMYWYRQDPGQGLRLIYYSQIVNDFQKGDIAEGYSVSREKKESFPLTVTSAQKNPTAFYLCASSGLGGLNTEAFFGQGTRLTVV.

This clone was detected a few times. J is TRBJ1-1 and V is TRBV29-1; the D is unclear. The CDR3 has 14 residues. V lost 4 bases to trimming and J lost 1 base, with 13 bases between them. CDR1 SQVTM and CDR2 ANQGSEA come from the germline V gene. The CDR3 region has the DNA TGCAGCGTTGCGGGTGCCGGGGAGAACACTGAAGCTTTCTTT. Translated: CSVAGAGENTEAFF.

The rearrangement links TRBV2 to TRBJ2-7; a possible D gene is TRBD2 (6 bases). In germline, CDR1 is SNHLY, CDR2 FYNNEI. The CDR3 runs to 15 residues. Trimming left V 3 bases short and J 6 bases short, with 18 bases between. The CDR3 DNA reads as TGTGCCAGCAGTGACCTTCGGCTAGCGTGGGCCGAGCAGTACTTC. This codes for CASSDLRLAWAEQYF.

The chain joins TRBV27 to TRBJ2-5; 8 bases agree with TRBD1. V trimming: 2 bases; J trimming: 2 bases; junction bases outside the gene matches: 7. CDR1 MNHEY and CDR2 SMNVEV come from the germline V gene (reference sequence). The CDR3 is 16 amino acids. CDR3 sequence (DNA): TGTGCCAGCAGTTTAGACTACCAGGGGGCACAAGAGACCCAGTACTTC. It specifies CASSLDYQGAQETQYF.

The rearrangement links TRBV11-1 to TRBJ1-2; 12 bases line up with TRBD1. From germline, CDR1 is SGHAT and CDR2 FQDESV (reference sequence). V was clipped by 5 bases and J by 3 bases; unmatched bases: 13. The CDR3 is 18 residues long. CDR3 sequence reads: CASSQKPGTGGLYYGYTF. CDR3 in DNA: TGTGCCAGCAGCCAAAAACCCGGGACAGGGGGCCTTTACTATGGCTACACCTTC.

V gene TRBV28 combines with J gene TRBJ2-2; 13 bases align to TRBD2. This CDR3 has 19 residues. After removal of 3 bases from V and 0 bases from J, the junction contained 7 bases not matched to a gene. Germline lookup yields CDR1 MDHEN and CDR2 SYDVKM. In DNA form, the CDR3 reads TGTGCCAGCAGTTTGGCGGGACTAGCGGGGACCACGAACACCGGGGAGCTGTTTTTT. It is translated as CASSLAGLAGTTNTGELFF.

V gene TRBV9 combines with J gene TRBJ2-5; TRBD1 might be the D (6 bases). Germline loops: CDR1 SGDLS, CDR2 YYNGEE. V dropped 0 bases and J dropped 1 base, with 16 bases sitting between them. CDR3 length equals 17 residues. DNA for the CDR3: TGTGCCAGCAGCGTAGGGGAATTGGGACACCCCCAAGAGACCCAGTACTTC. This gives the protein CASSVGELGHPQETQYF.

The genes are TRBV12-5 and TRBJ2-3, with 8 bases that match TRBD2. V lost 5 bases, J lost 4 bases, and 14 bases stayed unmatched. The CDR3 spans 17 residues. The germline gives CDR1 LGHNT, CDR2 FRNRAP. The CDR3 loop reads CASGPRGEREGPDTQYF. Written as DNA, the CDR3 is TGTGCTAGTGGTCCCCGGGGCGAACGGGAGGGTCCAGATACGCAGTATTTT.

The V gene is TRBV2, the J gene TRBJ2-7; D not resolved. This CDR3 region has 13 residues. Trimming pared 3 bases from V and 3 bases from J, leaving 9 bases between. The germline gives CDR1 SNHLY, CDR2 FYNNEI. The CDR3 protein is CASSDRLRYEQYF. CDR3 bases: TGTGCCAGCAGTGATAGACTTCGCTACGAGCAGTACTTC.

The chain employs TRBV29-1 and TRBJ2-7; possibly TRBD2 for D (5 bases). V dropped 5 bases and J dropped 4 bases, with 21 bases sitting between them. Germline V CDR1 and CDR2: SQVTM, ANQGSEA. The CDR3 consists of 15 residues. CDR3 sequence (DNA): TGCAGCGTTATAATAAAGGACTTAAGGCGGTACGAGCAGTACTTC. Translating gives CSVIIKDLRRYEQYF.

This clone turned up a few times. The chain has TRBV29-1 and TRBJ2-7, with TRBD2 identical over 12 bases. Trimming at V came to 6 bases and at J to 2 bases, leaving 17 bases not matched to a gene. The germline V gene has CDR1 SQVTM and CDR2 ANQGSEA. The CDR3 spans 18 residues. CDR3 residues: CSVPGPSGRAGVTYEQYF. DNA for the CDR3: TGCAGCGTCCCGGGGCCTAGCGGGAGGGCCGGAGTGACCTACGAGCAGTACTTC.

A few counts support this clone. V and J are TRBV6-1 and TRBJ2-5; D gene uncertain. Deletions cut 6 bases from V and 5 bases from J, with 7 bases between. Germline CDR1 is MNHNS and CDR2 is SASEGT. This CDR3 region has 11 residues. The CDR3 DNA is TGTGCCAGCAGCCCCCGGGAGACCCAGTACTTC. It codes for CASSPRETQYF.

V is TRBV7-2 and J is TRBJ2-5, with 7 bases identical to TRBD2. From germline, CDR1 is SGHTA and CDR2 FQGNSA. The CDR3 extends over 15 amino acids. With 5 bases clipped from V and 4 bases from J, the junction kept 10 bases outside the gene matches. CDR3 in DNA: TGTGCCAGCAGCGCCCCCCCTAGCGGAGGAGAGACCCAGTACTTC. Translated: CASSAPPSGGETQYF. Drawing the rest from reference TRBV7-2 and TRBJ2-5, the complete variable domain is GAGVSQSPSNKVTEKGKDVELRCDPISGHTALYWYRQSLGQGLEFLIYFQGNSAPDKSGLPSDRFSAERTGGSVSTLTIQRTQQEDSAVYLCASSAPPSGGETQYFGPGTRLLVL.

This chain links TRBV30 with TRBJ1-1, with D tentatively TRBD1 (5 bases). Trimming cost V 5 bases and J 7 bases, with 20 bases left between them. The CDR3 contains 14 residues. Germline CDR1 and CDR2: GTSNPN and SVGIG (reference sequence). The CDR3: CAWVGKGLSIEAFF. In nucleotides, the CDR3 is TGTGCCTGGGTGGGGAAGGGACTGAGTATTGAAGCTTTCTTT.

The rearrangement links TRBV4-2 to TRBJ2-5; D remains unclear. This CDR3 has 18 amino acids. The germline V gene encodes CDR1 LGHNA and CDR2 YNFKEQ. V was cut by 5 bases and J by 0 bases, with 22 bases left in between. The CDR3 region has the DNA TGTGCCAGCAGCGGCATCTGGGCGTCAGACGTATACCAAGAGACCCAGTACTTC. Translated: CASSGIWASDVYQETQYF.

The chain combines TRBV29-1 with TRBJ2-5; tentatively, D is TRBD1 (6 bases). Germline CDR1 and CDR2: SQVTM and ANQGSEA. Trimming took off 4 bases at V and 2 bases at J, with 11 bases between the two ends. The CDR3 runs to 13 residues. The DNA of the CDR3 is TGCAGCGTTGCTCACAGGGTACAAGAGACCCAGTACTTC. Its translation: CSVAHRVQETQYF.